These 19 T cell receptor beta chains originate from one sample sequenced in a study of OX40 agonist ivuxolimab in advanced cancers. Profiled with immunoSEQ multiplex PCR; TCRdb holds only in-frame clones, not every one. This sample yields 35,000 to 50,000 clones, of which roughly nine tenths are seen a single time; more than 10% belongs to the top ten. The starting material was CD4+ or CD8+ T cells sorted from blood, obtained in a trial of the OX40 agonist ivuxolimab. Source of these receptors: an adult with an advanced solid tumor such as melanoma, head and neck, liver or kidney cancer.

The V call is TRBV5-1, the J call TRBJ1-3; D gene ambiguous. This CDR3 is built from 16 residues. Looked up from germline, CDR1 is SGHRS and CDR2 is YFSETQ. The V end lost 0 bases, the J end lost 0 bases, and 10 bases lay between the germline ends. CDR3 in amino acids: CASSLDPQSSGNTIYF. CDR3 in DNA: TGCGCCAGCAGCTTGGACCCTCAGAGCTCTGGAAACACCATATATTTT.

The J gene is TRBJ1-1, the V gene TRBV9; 12 bases map to TRBD1. The CDR3 has 19 residues. The junction had 9 bases not matched to a gene; V was cut back by 0 bases and J by 0 bases. From germline, CDR1 is SGDLS and CDR2 YYNGEE. This CDR3 reads CASSVAEGGTGGVNTEAFF. The DNA for the CDR3 is TGTGCCAGCAGCGTAGCTGAAGGAGGGACAGGGGGCGTGAACACTGAAGCTTTCTTT.

The CDR3 region is CASSPLGDTQYF. The CDR3 region has the DNA TGTGCCAGCAGCCCATTGGGAGATACGCAGTATTTT. The chain links TRBV13 to TRBJ2-3; D is undetermined. V was shortened by 5 bases and J by 5 bases, with 8 bases between the two germline ends. This CDR3 has 12 amino acids. Germline values: CDR1 PRHDT, CDR2 FYEKMQ (reference sequence). The full variable domain, with the rest looked up from reference TRBV13 and TRBJ2-3, is AAGVIQSPRHLIKEKRETATLKCYPIPRHDTVYWYQQGPGQDPQFLISFYEKMQSDKGSIPDRFSAQQFSDYHSELNMSSLELGDSALYFCASSPLGDTQYFGPGTRLTVL.

CDR3 sequence (DNA): TGTGCCAGCAGCCACACCGGGCCCTCCGGGGAGCTGTTTTTT. Amino acid sequence: CASSHTGPSGELFF. The J gene is TRBJ2-2, the V gene TRBV7-3; D gene unclear. CDR3 length equals 14 residues. Germline loops: CDR1 SGHTA, CDR2 FQGTGA. Trimming removed 5 bases from V and 6 bases from J, with 13 bases in between.

This clone was seen only once. This rearrangement joins TRBV4-1 to TRBJ2-1, with TRBD1 identical over 7 bases. CDR1 is MGHRA and CDR2 is YSYEKL in the germline V gene. The junction had 10 bases not matched to a gene; V was cut back by 3 bases and J by 8 bases. This CDR3 has 15 amino acids. This CDR3 reads CASSHLLDRRYEQFF. Here the CDR3 DNA reads TGCGCCAGCAGCCACTTGTTGGACAGGAGGTATGAGCAGTTCTTC.

The rearrangement links TRBV9 to TRBJ1-4; D is unresolved. The CDR3 consists of 15 residues. The V end was cut by 0 bases, the J end by 7 bases, with 13 bases between. CDR1 and CDR2 (germline): SGDLS, YYNGEE. The CDR3 protein is CASSVDGVLGEKLFF. CDR3 nucleotides: TGTGCCAGCAGCGTAGACGGGGTTCTCGGTGAAAAACTGTTTTTT.

The genes are TRBV7-9 and TRBJ1-1; D gene uncertain. The CDR3 is 14 residues long. The germline gives CDR1 SEHNR, CDR2 FQNEAQ (reference sequence). Trimming pared 6 bases from V and 5 bases from J, leaving 16 bases between. The CDR3 region is CASSLSRPGTEAFF. CDR3 nucleotide sequence: TGTGCCAGCAGTCTTAGCAGGCCAGGTACTGAAGCTTTCTTT.

The J gene is TRBJ2-5, the V gene TRBV27; D is undetermined. Looked up from germline, CDR1 is MNHEY and CDR2 is SMNVEV (reference sequence). V was pared by 0 bases and J by 2 bases, with 7 bases between. The CDR3 runs 14 residues. In DNA, the CDR3 is TGTGCCAGCAGTTTATCGGGTGGACAAGAGACCCAGTACTTC. It yields the protein CASSLSGGQETQYF.

This clone was seen once. The CDR3 protein is CASSLGGFGSEAFF. For the CDR3, the DNA is TGTGCCAGCAGTTTAGGAGGGTTCGGTTCAGAAGCTTTCTTT. This chain uses TRBV27 with TRBJ1-1; D is ambiguous. Between the trimmed V and J ends, which lost 2 bases and 8 bases, there was a span of 15 bases. This CDR3 comprises 14 residues. Germline V gene lookup returns CDR1 MNHEY and CDR2 SMNVEV (reference sequence).

This clone was observed a single time. This sequence joins TRBV19 and TRBJ2-3; 10 bases align to TRBD1. J was trimmed by 5 bases and V by 1 base; bases with no gene match: 9. This CDR3 contains 17 residues. CDR1 is LNHDA and CDR2 is SQIVND in the germline V gene (reference sequence). DNA of the CDR3: TGTGCCAGTAGTATAGGGGCCGGGACAGGGGCAAAAGATACGCAGTATTTT. Translated: CASSIGAGTGAKDTQYF. Looking up the rest from reference TRBV19 and TRBJ2-3 gives the full variable domain: DGGITQSPKYLFRKEGQNVTLSCEQNLNHDAMYWYRQDPGQGLRLIYYSQIVNDFQKGDIAEGYSVSREKKESFPLTVTSAQKNPTAFYLCASSIGAGTGAKDTQYFGPGTRLTVL.

This chain links TRBV13 with TRBJ2-7; maybe TRBD1 (7 bases). Germline lookup yields CDR1 PRHDT and CDR2 FYEKMQ (reference sequence). Trimming stripped 2 bases from V and 6 bases from J, with 17 bases between. The CDR3 runs to 15 residues. Here the CDR3 reads CASSLKGTAGLEQYF. DNA for the CDR3: TGTGCCAGCAGCTTAAAGGGGACAGCGGGTCTCGAGCAGTACTTC.

The V call is TRBV11-2, the J call TRBJ1-1, with D possibly TRBD1 on 5 matching bases. Germline assignment: CDR1 SGHAT and CDR2 FQNNGV. Trimming took off 5 bases at V and 4 bases at J, with 17 bases between the two ends. The CDR3 spans 15 residues. The CDR3 DNA reads TGTGCCAGCAGCCCACGCCCTGGGGGGGGCACTGAAGCTTTCTTT. Protein product: CASSPRPGGGTEAFF.

The V gene is TRBV2, the J gene TRBJ2-4; possibly TRBD2 for D (6 bases). V lost 2 bases and J 0 bases, leaving 17 bases between the germline ends. Germline-derived CDR1 and CDR2 are SNHLY and FYNNEI. The CDR3 contains 18 residues. For the CDR3, the DNA is TGTGCCAGCAGTGAACGTCTAGTGGGGGGACTAGCCAAAAACATTCAGTACTTC. Encoded protein: CASSERLVGGLAKNIQYF.

This clone was seen a few times. This chain uses TRBV2 with TRBJ1-1; D not certain. CDR3 size: 9 residues. Trimming shortened V by 9 bases and J by 6 bases, and 5 bases separated the two germline ends. Per germline, CDR1 SNHLY and CDR2 FYNNEI. The CDR3 reads CASKSEAFF. Here the CDR3 DNA reads TGTGCCAGTAAATCTGAAGCTTTCTTT. Based on the CDR3 plus reference TRBV2 and TRBJ1-1, the full variable domain is EPEVTQTPSHQVTQMGQEVILRCVPISNHLYFYWYRQILGQKVEFLVSFYNNEISEKSEIFDDQFSVERPDGSNFTLKIRSTKLEDSAMYFCASKSEAFFGQGTRLTVV.

The chain couples TRBV7-6 to TRBJ2-1, with 9 bases fitting TRBD2. Germline CDR1 and CDR2: SGHVS and FNYEAQ. The CDR3 runs to 16 residues. With 6 bases clipped from V and 9 bases from J, the junction kept 15 bases outside the gene matches. CDR3 residues: CASSRNPGLATTEQFF. For the CDR3, the DNA is TGTGCCAGCAGTCGAAATCCGGGACTAGCAACAACTGAGCAGTTCTTC.

The rearrangement joins TRBV6-4 to TRBJ1-2; D unclear. Germline V lookup: CDR1 MRHNA, CDR2 SNTAGT. The CDR3 is 16 amino acids. Trimming left V 9 bases short and J 3 bases short, with 23 bases between. The DNA of the CDR3 is TGTGCCAGGGCTTCCTTCCCGGACGGGAGAGACTATGGCTACACCTTC. Amino acids: CARASFPDGRDYGYTF.

This clone came up once. The rearrangement joins TRBV6-1 to TRBJ1-4; D is perhaps TRBD1 (6 bases). Germline assignment: CDR1 MNHNS and CDR2 SASEGT. V lost 6 bases, J lost 8 bases, and 13 bases lay in between. This CDR3 comprises 13 residues. The CDR3 region has the DNA TGTGCCAGCAGCCGGCCAGGGGACGAAAAACTGTTTTTT. It specifies CASSRPGDEKLFF.

The chain has TRBV5-1 and TRBJ2-7, with 7 bases aligning to TRBD2. This CDR3 comprises 13 residues. CDR1 is SGHRS, CDR2 YFSETQ, per germline. J lost 2 bases, V lost 3 bases, and 2 bases had no gene match. The chain's CDR3 is CASSWGGTYEQYF. CDR3 sequence (DNA): TGCGCCAGCAGCTGGGGGGGGACCTACGAGCAGTACTTC. The whole variable domain, filled in from reference TRBV5-1 and TRBJ2-7, reads KAGVTQTPRYLIKTRGQQVTLSCSPISGHRSVSWYQQTPGQGLQFLFEYFSETQRNKGNFPGRFSGRQFSNSRSEMNVSTLELGDSALYLCASSWGGTYEQYFGPGTRLTVT.

By share of the sample, this clone is hyperexpanded (1% or more). This specimen includes other DNA sequences encoding the same CDR3. This chain connects TRBV2 to TRBJ1-1; no clear D. This CDR3 is built from 10 residues. Trimming left V 4 bases short and J 8 bases short, with 5 bases between. Germline-derived CDR1 and CDR2 are SNHLY and FYNNEI. The CDR3 region is CASSVGEAFF. The DNA of the CDR3 is TGTGCCAGCAGTGTAGGGGAAGCTTTCTTT.